The T cell receptor (beta chain) under discussion was sequenced for a study of esophageal squamous cell carcinoma under preoperative chemotherapy. Time point defined: before preoperative PTX-NDP chemotherapy. The germline CDR1 and CDR2 sequences are SGHTA and FQGNSA. The CDR3 covers 17 residues. MiXCR was run by TCRdb on the PCR reads, yielding one entry per CDR3 protein. The sample includes 15,000 to 20,000 distinct CDR3 sequences, 48% of them seen just once. As regards this clonotype: Mismatch with germline at one junction end may stem from a read error.

V gene TRBV7-2 combines with J gene TRBJ2-5; D is perhaps TRBD1 or TRBD2 (6 bases each). This receptor was identified in a human donor with esophageal squamous cell carcinoma. The donor label of this sample is uncertain. This sample was gathered from a patient given preoperative chemotherapy. This CDR3 is CASSLGPGGRAQKTQYF. The CDR3 DNA reads TGTGCCAGCAGCTTGGGGCCCGGGGGCCGAGCCCAAAAGACCCAGTACTTC.